The sequence of this T cell receptor (beta chain) was determined in a study of beta chain features in type 1 diabetes. This clone appeared a few times. Isolated RNA was reverse transcribed in full, so expressed TCRB transcripts were sequenced. Assay: immunoSEQ multiplex PCR; the TCRdb copy retains only in-frame clones and omits some. This table has some 150,000 clones, about 44% appearing once. The CDR3 loop spans 12 amino acids. CDR1 is SGHAT, CDR2 FQNNGV, per germline. V lost 3 bases, J lost 9 bases, and 9 bases lay in between. This TCR came from a young man in good health. V is TRBV11-2 and J is TRBJ2-1, with D perhaps matching TRBD1 (5 bases). The sequencing sample was made of Tregs from blood. Here the CDR3 DNA reads TGTGCCAGCAGCTTGGACACGAGTGAGCAGTTCTTC. It encodes CASSLDTSEQFF.